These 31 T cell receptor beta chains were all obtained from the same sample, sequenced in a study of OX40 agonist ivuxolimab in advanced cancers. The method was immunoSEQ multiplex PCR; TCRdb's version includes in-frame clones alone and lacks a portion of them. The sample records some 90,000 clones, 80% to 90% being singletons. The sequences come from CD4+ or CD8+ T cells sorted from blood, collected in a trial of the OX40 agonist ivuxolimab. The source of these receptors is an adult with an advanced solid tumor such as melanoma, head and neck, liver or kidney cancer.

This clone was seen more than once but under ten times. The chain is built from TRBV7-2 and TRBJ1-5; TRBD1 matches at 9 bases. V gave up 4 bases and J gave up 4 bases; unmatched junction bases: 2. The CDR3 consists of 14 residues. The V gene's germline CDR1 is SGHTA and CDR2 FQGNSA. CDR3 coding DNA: TGTGCCAGCAGCTCGGGACAGGGAAATCAGCCCCAGCATTTT. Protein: CASSSGQGNQPQHF.

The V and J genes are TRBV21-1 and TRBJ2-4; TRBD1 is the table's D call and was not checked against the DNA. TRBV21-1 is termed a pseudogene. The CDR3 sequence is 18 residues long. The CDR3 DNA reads TGTGCCAGCAGCAAAGATTGTATTGGCCCAGGACAACAAAACATTCAGTACTTC. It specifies CASSKDCIGPGQQNIQYF.

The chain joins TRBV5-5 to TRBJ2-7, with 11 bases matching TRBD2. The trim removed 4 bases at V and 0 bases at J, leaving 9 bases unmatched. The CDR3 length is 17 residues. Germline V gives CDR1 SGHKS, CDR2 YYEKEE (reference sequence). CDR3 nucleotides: TGTGCCAGCAGCGGTGGACTAGCGGGCCCGAGCTCCTACGAGCAGTACTTC. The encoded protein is CASSGGLAGPSSYEQYF.

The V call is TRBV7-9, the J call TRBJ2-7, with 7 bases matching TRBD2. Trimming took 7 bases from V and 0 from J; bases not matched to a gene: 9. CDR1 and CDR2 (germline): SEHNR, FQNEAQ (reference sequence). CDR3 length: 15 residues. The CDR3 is CASTYLGGDSYEQYF. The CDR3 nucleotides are TGTGCCAGCACCTACCTGGGGGGGGACTCCTACGAGCAGTACTTC.

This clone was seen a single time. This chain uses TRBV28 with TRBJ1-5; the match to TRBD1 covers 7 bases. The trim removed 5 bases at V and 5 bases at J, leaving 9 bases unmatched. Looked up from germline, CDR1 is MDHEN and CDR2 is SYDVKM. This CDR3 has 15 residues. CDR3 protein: CASSAAGTDYQPQHF. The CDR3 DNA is TGTGCCAGCAGTGCAGCCGGGACAGACTATCAGCCCCAGCATTTT.

The CDR3 nucleotides read TGTGCCAGCAGGAGGACAGGTAATTACGAGCAGTACTTC. Amino acids: CASRRTGNYEQYF. This chain connects TRBV27 to TRBJ2-7; TRBD1 aligns across 7 bases. Germline V gene sequence: CDR1 MNHEY, CDR2 SMNVEV (reference sequence). This CDR3 is 13 amino acids long. V shed 6 bases and J 4 bases; nucleotides not matched to a gene: 6.

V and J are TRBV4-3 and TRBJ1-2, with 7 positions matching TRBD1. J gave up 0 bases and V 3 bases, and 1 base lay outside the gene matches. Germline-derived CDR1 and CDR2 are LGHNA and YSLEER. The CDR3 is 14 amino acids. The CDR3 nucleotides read TGCGCCAGCAGCCAGCAGGGGGCTAACTATGGCTACACCTTC. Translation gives CASSQQGANYGYTF.

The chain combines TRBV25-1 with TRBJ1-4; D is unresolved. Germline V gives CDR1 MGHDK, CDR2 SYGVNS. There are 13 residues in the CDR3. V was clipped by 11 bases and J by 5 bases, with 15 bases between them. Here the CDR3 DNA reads TGTGCCTGCGGTGTTGAGGCCAATGAAAAACTGTTTTTT. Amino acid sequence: CACGVEANEKLFF.

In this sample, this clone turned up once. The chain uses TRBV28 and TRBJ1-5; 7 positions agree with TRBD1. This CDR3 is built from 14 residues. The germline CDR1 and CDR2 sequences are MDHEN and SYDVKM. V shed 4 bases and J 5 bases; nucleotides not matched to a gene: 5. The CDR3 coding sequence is TGTGCCAGCAGTTACCCACAGGGGTATCAGCCCCAGCATTTT. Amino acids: CASSYPQGYQPQHF.

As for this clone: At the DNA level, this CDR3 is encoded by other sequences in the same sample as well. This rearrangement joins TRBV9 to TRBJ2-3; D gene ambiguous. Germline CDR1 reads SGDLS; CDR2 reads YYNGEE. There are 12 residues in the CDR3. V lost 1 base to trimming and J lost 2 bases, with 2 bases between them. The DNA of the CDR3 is TGTGCCAGCAGCGTAAACACAGATACGCAGTATTTT. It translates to CASSVNTDTQYF.

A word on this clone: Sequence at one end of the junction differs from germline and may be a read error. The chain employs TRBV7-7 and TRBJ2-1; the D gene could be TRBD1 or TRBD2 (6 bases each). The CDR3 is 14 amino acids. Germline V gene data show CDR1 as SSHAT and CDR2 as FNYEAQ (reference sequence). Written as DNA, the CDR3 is TGTGCTAGCAGCTTTGGAGGGGGACACAATGAGCAGTTCTTC. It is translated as CASSFGGGHNEQFF.

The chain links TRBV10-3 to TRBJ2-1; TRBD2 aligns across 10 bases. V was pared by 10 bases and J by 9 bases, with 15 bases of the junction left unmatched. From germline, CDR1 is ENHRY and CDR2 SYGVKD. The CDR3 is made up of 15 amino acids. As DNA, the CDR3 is TGTGCCACCGCACTAGCGGGACTTAACCGTGGTGAGCAGTTCTTC. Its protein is CATALAGLNRGEQFF.

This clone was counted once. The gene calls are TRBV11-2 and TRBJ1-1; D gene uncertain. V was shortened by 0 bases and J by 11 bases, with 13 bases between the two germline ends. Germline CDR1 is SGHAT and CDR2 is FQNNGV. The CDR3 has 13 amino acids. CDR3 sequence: CASSLDRSLRAFF. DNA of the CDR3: TGTGCCAGCAGCTTAGATCGTTCCCTCCGGGCTTTCTTT.

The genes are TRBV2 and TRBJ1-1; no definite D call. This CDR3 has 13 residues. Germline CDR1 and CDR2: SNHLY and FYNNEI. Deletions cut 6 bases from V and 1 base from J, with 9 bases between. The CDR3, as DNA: TGTGCCAGCAGCGTTACACGGAACACTGAAGCTTTCTTT. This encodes CASSVTRNTEAFF.

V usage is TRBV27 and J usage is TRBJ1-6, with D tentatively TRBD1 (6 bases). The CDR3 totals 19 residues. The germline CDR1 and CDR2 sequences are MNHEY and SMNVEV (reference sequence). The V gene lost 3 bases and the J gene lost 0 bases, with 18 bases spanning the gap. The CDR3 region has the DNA TGTGCCAGCAGTTTTGGGTCGGGGGCGACCAGCTCCTATAATTCACCCCTCCACTTT. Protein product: CASSFGSGATSSYNSPLHF.

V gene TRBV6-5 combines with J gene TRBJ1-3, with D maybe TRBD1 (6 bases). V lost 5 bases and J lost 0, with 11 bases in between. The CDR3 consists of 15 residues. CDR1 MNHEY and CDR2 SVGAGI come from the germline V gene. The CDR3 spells CASSPDRDSGNTIYF. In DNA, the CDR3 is TGTGCCAGCAGTCCGGACAGAGACTCTGGAAACACCATATATTTT.

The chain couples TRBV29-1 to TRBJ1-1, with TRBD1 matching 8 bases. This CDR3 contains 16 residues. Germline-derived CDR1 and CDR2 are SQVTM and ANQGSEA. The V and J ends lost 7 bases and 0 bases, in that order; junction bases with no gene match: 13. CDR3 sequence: CSAEGRDRTLNTEAFF. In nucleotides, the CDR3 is TGCAGCGCCGAAGGCCGGGACAGGACCCTGAACACTGAAGCTTTCTTT.

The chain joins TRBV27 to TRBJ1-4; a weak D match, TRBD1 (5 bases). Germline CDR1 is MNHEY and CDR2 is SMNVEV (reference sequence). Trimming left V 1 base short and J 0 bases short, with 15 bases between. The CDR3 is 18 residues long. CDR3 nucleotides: TGTGCCAGCAGTTTATGGACACCAGAAGTTGCAACTAATGAAAAACTGTTTTTT. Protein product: CASSLWTPEVATNEKLFF.

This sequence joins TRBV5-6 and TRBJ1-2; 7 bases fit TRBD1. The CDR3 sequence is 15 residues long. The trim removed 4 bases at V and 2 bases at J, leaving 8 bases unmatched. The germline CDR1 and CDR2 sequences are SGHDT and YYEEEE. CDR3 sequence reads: CASSRDSRSNYGYTF. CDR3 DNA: TGTGCCAGCAGCAGGGACAGTCGATCGAACTATGGCTACACCTTC.

The CDR3 protein is CASSSGVTSGSPEEFF. The CDR3 bases are TGTGCCAGTAGTTCAGGGGTGACTAGCGGGAGCCCGGAGGAGTTCTTC. This rearrangement joins TRBV19 to TRBJ2-1; TRBD2 matches 12 bases. Germline assignment: CDR1 LNHDA and CDR2 SQIVND (reference sequence). This CDR3 region has 16 residues. With 5 bases clipped from V and 14 bases from J, the junction kept 16 bases outside the gene matches. Full variable domain (rest looked up from reference TRBV19 and TRBJ2-1): DGGITQSPKYLFRKEGQNVTLSCEQNLNHDAMYWYRQDPGQGLRLIYYSQIVNDFQKGDIAEGYSVSREKKESFPLTVTSAQKNPTAFYLCASSSGVTSGSPEEFFGPGTRLTVL.

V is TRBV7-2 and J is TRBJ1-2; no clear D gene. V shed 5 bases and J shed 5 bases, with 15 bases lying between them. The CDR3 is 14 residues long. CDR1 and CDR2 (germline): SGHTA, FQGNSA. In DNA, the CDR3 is TGTGCCAGCAGCCCCGCGCGGAGCACTTATGGCTACACCTTC. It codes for CASSPARSTYGYTF.

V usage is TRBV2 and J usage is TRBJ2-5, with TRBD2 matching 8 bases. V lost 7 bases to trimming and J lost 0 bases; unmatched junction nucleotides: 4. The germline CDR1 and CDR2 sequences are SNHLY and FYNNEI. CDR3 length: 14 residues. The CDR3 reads CASIAGSYQETQYF. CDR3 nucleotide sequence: TGTGCCAGCATAGCGGGATCGTACCAAGAGACCCAGTACTTC. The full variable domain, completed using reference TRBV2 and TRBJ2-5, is EPEVTQTPSHQVTQMGQEVILRCVPISNHLYFYWYRQILGQKVEFLVSFYNNEISEKSEIFDDQFSVERPDGSNFTLKIRSTKLEDSAMYFCASIAGSYQETQYFGPGTRLLVL.

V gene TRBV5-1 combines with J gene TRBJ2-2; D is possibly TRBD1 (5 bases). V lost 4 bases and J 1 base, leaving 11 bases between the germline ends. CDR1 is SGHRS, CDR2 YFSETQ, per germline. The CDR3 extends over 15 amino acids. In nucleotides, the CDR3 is TGCGCCAGCAGCACTACAGGTTTGAACACCGGGGAGCTGTTTTTT. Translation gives CASSTTGLNTGELFF.

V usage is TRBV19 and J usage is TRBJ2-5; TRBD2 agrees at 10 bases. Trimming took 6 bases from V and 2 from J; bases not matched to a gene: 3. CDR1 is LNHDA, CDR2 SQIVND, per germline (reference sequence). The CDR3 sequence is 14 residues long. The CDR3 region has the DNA TGTGCCAGTAGCCCGGGACTAGCGCAAGAGACCCAGTACTTC. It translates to CASSPGLAQETQYF.

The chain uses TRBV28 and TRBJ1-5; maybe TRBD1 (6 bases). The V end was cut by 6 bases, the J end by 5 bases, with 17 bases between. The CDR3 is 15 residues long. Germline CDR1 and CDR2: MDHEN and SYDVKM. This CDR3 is CASRDARTVHQPQHF. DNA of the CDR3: TGTGCCAGCAGGGATGCTCGGACAGTACATCAGCCCCAGCATTTT. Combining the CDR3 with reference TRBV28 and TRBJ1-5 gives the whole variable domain DVKVTQSSRYLVKRTGEKVFLECVQDMDHENMFWYRQDPGLGLRLIYFSYDVKMKEKGDIPEGYSVSREKKERFSLILESASTNQTSMYLCASRDARTVHQPQHFGDGTRLSIL.

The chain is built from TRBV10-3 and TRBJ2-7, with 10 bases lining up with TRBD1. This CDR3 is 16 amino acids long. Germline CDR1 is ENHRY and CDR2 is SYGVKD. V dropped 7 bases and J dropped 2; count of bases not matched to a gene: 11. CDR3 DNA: TGTGCCATCATCGTAGCCGTGGACAGGGGGGCCTACGAGCAGTACTTC. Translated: CAIIVAVDRGAYEQYF.

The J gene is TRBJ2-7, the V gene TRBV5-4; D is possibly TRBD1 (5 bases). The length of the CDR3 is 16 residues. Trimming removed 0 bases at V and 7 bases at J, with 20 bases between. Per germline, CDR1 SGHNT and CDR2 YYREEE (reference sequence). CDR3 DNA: TGTGCCAGCAGCTTGGCCCCGCAGGGAACCTCTCGGGAGCAGTACTTC. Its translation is CASSLAPQGTSREQYF.

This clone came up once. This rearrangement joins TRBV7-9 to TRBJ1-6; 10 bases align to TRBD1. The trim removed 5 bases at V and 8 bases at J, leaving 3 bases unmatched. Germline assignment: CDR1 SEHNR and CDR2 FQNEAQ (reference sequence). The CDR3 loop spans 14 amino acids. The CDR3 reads CASSLTGGYSPLHF. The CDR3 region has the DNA TGTGCCAGCAGCCTGACAGGGGGCTATTCACCCCTCCACTTT.

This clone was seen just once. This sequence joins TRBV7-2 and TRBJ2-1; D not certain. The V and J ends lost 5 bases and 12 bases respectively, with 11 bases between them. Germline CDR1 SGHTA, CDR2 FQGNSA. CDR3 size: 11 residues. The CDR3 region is CASSLGLGQFF. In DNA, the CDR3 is TGTGCCAGCAGCCTTGGCCTCGGGCAGTTCTTC.

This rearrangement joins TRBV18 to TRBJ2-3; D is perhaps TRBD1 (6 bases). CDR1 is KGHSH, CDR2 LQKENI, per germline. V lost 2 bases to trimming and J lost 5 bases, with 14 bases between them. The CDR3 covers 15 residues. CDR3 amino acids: CASSPKTGSGDTQYF. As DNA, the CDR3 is TGTGCCAGCTCACCAAAGACAGGTTCGGGAGATACGCAGTATTTT.

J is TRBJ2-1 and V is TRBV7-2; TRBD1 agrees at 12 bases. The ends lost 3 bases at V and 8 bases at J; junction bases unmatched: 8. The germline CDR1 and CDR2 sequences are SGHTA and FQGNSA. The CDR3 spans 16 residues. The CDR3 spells CASSFKAGTGGDEQFF. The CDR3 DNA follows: TGTGCCAGCAGCTTCAAAGCCGGGACAGGGGGCGATGAGCAGTTCTTC.